These 13 T cell receptor beta chains were sequenced from one sample in a study of technical replicates of blood from a few donors. Some clones are missing from TCRdb's copy, which holds only in-frame ones; the method was immunoSEQ multiplex PCR. The table has 67,000 or so clones, roughly 90% seen once. The sample consisted of T cells isolated from PBMCs. The receptors were sampled from a human donor in good health.

The genes are TRBV6-5 and TRBJ2-2, with D maybe TRBD1 (6 bases). Trimming removed 6 bases at V and 4 bases at J, with 9 bases between. Looked up from germline, CDR1 is MNHEY and CDR2 is SVGAGI. The CDR3 loop spans 13 amino acids. The CDR3 reads CASSSRGTGELFF. The CDR3 DNA reads as TGTGCCAGCAGCTCCAGGGGCACCGGGGAGCTGTTTTTT.

CDR3 protein: CASSLGSGWYTEAFF. For the CDR3, the DNA is TGTGCCAGCAGCTTAGGGTCAGGGTGGTACACTGAAGCTTTCTTT. The chain has TRBV11-1 and TRBJ1-1, with D maybe TRBD1 (5 bases). This CDR3 is built from 15 residues. CDR1 is SGHAT and CDR2 is FQDESV in the germline V gene (reference sequence). Between the trimmed V and J ends, which lost 1 base and 3 bases, there was a span of 12 bases.

The sample holds a few counts of this clone. The CDR3 DNA reads as TGTGCCAGCAGTAGGACAGGGAGGACTGAAGCTTTCTTT. The encoded protein is CASSRTGRTEAFF. The rearrangement joins TRBV6-5 to TRBJ1-1, with TRBD1 identical over 8 bases. The germline V gene encodes CDR1 MNHEY and CDR2 SVGAGI. The CDR3 extends over 13 amino acids. The V and J ends lost 5 bases and 5 bases, in that order; junction bases with no gene match: 4.

This chain uses TRBV10-3 with TRBJ1-1; 7 bases are shared with TRBD1. The CDR3 totals 13 residues. Losses at the gene ends were 10 bases for V and 8 bases for J; bases not matched to a gene: 13. Germline V gives CDR1 ENHRY, CDR2 SYGVKD. The CDR3 bases are TGTGCCACCCACAGTTTTACAGGGGAGGAAGCTTTCTTT. Translated: CATHSFTGEEAFF.

The V gene is TRBV12-5, the J gene TRBJ1-5, with 7 positions matching TRBD1. Germline V CDR1 and CDR2: LGHNT, FRNRAP. With V trimmed by 5 bases and J by 2 bases, 6 bases remained unmatched. The CDR3 sequence is 15 residues long. CDR3 DNA: TGTGCTAGTGGTGCCCAGGGGGTCGGCAATCAGCCCCAGCATTTT. Translated, it gives CASGAQGVGNQPQHF.

The chain combines TRBV2 with TRBJ1-5, with TRBD1 identical over 10 bases. The CDR3 contains 16 residues. CDR1 and CDR2 (germline): SNHLY, FYNNEI. J gave up 6 bases and V 8 bases, and 13 bases lay outside the gene matches. The CDR3: CASSERQGAIGQPQHF. CDR3 bases: TGTGCCAGCTCAGAACGACAGGGGGCGATCGGTCAGCCCCAGCATTTT. The whole variable domain, remainder taken from reference TRBV2 and TRBJ1-5, is EPEVTQTPSHQVTQMGQEVILRCVPISNHLYFYWYRQILGQKVEFLVSFYNNEISEKSEIFDDQFSVERPDGSNFTLKIRSTKLEDSAMYFCASSERQGAIGQPQHFGDGTRLSIL.

In this sample, this clone turned up a few times. The V call is TRBV30, the J call TRBJ2-1; 8 bases are shared with TRBD2. This CDR3 is built from 17 residues. Per the germline V gene, CDR1 is GTSNPN and CDR2 is SVGIG (reference sequence). Trimming cost V 2 bases and J 0 bases; bases outside gene matches: 9. In nucleotides, the CDR3 is TGTGCCTGGAGTCGGTCTAGCGGGTTGAGCTCCTACAATGAGCAGTTCTTC. Encoded protein: CAWSRSSGLSSYNEQFF.

CDR3 protein: CASSLEGTEETQYF. The CDR3, as DNA: TGTGCCAGCAGCTTAGAAGGGACAGAAGAGACCCAGTACTTC. The rearrangement uses TRBV7-8 and TRBJ2-5; 7 nucleotides align to TRBD1. This CDR3 contains 14 residues. Per germline, CDR1 SGHVS and CDR2 FQNEAQ. The V gene end was trimmed by 1 base and the J gene end by 3 bases; junction bases not matched to a gene: 2. Drawing the rest from reference TRBV7-8 and TRBJ2-5, the complete variable domain is GAGVSQSPRYKVAKRGQDVALRCDPISGHVSLFWYQQALGQGPEFLTYFQNEAQLDKSGLPSDRFFAERPEGSVSTLKIQRTQQEDSAVYLCASSLEGTEETQYFGPGTRLLVL.

The J gene is TRBJ1-5, the V gene TRBV7-9; 11 positions agree with TRBD1. The CDR3 consists of 19 residues. Germline V gene sequence: CDR1 SEHNR, CDR2 FQNEAQ (reference sequence). The J segment lost 0 bases and the V segment lost 5 bases, leaving 12 bases of the junction unmatched. The CDR3 DNA reads as TGTGCCAGCAGCCCGGCACCGGGACAGGGGGGTTATAGCAATCAGCCCCAGCATTTT. Residues: CASSPAPGQGGYSNQPQHF.

V gene TRBV19 combines with J gene TRBJ2-3, with D hard to call. With 3 bases removed from V and 2 bases from J, the gap between germline ends came to 15 bases. The CDR3 consists of 16 residues. The germline CDR1 and CDR2 sequences are LNHDA and SQIVND (reference sequence). The DNA for the CDR3 is TGTGCCAGTAGTATCCAAGTTAAGCGCCCCACAGATACGCAGTATTTT. Translating it yields CASSIQVKRPTDTQYF.

The J gene is TRBJ2-7, the V gene TRBV9; a possible D gene is TRBD1 (6 bases). Germline CDR1 and CDR2: SGDLS and YYNGEE. The CDR3 runs 14 residues. The V end was cut by 2 bases, the J end by 2 bases, with 11 bases between. For the CDR3, the DNA is TGTGCCAGCAGCGTGGGGGCTGGACCCTACGAGCAGTACTTC. As protein: CASSVGAGPYEQYF.

The chain has TRBV27 and TRBJ1-5; D remains unclear. V lost 5 bases and J 2 bases, leaving 13 bases between the germline ends. This CDR3 has 15 residues. Germline values: CDR1 MNHEY, CDR2 SMNVEV (reference sequence). The CDR3: CASSGSGMGNQPQHF. DNA for the CDR3: TGTGCCAGCAGTGGATCAGGCATGGGCAATCAGCCCCAGCATTTT.

The J gene is TRBJ2-3, the V gene TRBV7-3, with D possibly matching TRBD1 (5 bases). The V gene lost 2 bases and the J gene lost 2 bases, with 5 bases spanning the gap. The CDR3 has 13 residues. Germline V lookup: CDR1 SGHTA, CDR2 FQGTGA. The CDR3: CASSLGATDTQYF. The DNA of the CDR3 is TGTGCCAGCAGCTTAGGGGCCACAGATACGCAGTATTTT.